This record looks at one T cell receptor beta chain sequence and its context. Its antigen has not been determined. No base quality values were provided; no much bigger clone lies one nucleotide off. Measured from the cysteine to the phenylalanine, the CDR3 is 16 residues long. Only the CDR3 DNA is retained, 48 bases long and in frame from the first base. Trimming removed 4 bases from V and 3 bases from J, leaving 16 bases between the germline ends. From the germline V gene, CDR1 is SGDLS and CDR2 is YYNGEE. Participants in the prospective study were enrolled through a virtual design, were aged roughly 18 to 100 years, and lived in 24 United States geographic areas. In the prospective study, participants were assigned to cohorts based on the clinical history participants reported in a screening survey and a study questionnaire. Each participant in the prospective study had whole blood, serum and a nasopharyngeal or oropharyngeal swab collected by mobile phlebotomists. Over a roughly 2-month period, participants in the prospective study had the option of providing additional blood draws and questionnaires. Before DNA extraction, blood samples from the prospective study were shipped at room temperature or frozen.

The data were obtained in a study of blood T cell repertoires in COVID-19 (dated by TCRdb to the early 2020s). A note on the overall study: The collaborator samples originated in the United States, Italy and Spain and spanned the acute and convalescent phases of COVID-19. The material from the prospective study consisted of cDNA or gDNA derived from T cells, B-cell-depleted T cells, or PBMCs. Subjects who had been exposed to COVID-19, were actively infected with it, or had recovered from it provided the deeply sampled blood TCRbeta repertoires that made up the dataset. The repertoires were released in a freely available public database intended as a resource for research on the immune response to SARS-CoV-2. The samples were drawn from the first 160 participants of the ongoing ImmuneRACE study and from 950 to 1,500 subjects provided by 6 global collaborators. Nearly every sample came with metadata listing a de-identified subject ID, COVID-19 status, age in years and sex. Where available, HLA class I and class II types were taken from metadata supplied by the sample provider and were not determined by assay-based typing. Broader findings and caveats from the paper: The quantity of clinical and demographic metadata differed by source and by participant and was supplied without curation.

TCRbeta CDR3 regions were amplified from genomic DNA using the immunoSEQ Assay, a bias-controlled multiplex PCR. The source study handled its data this way. The number of nucleated cells in each sample was estimated from the amplification of reference gene primers within the assay. To quantify the absolute abundance of each unique TCRbeta CDR3 rearrangement, sequence reads were collapsed and filtered. For each sample, productive Simpson clonality was calculated as the square root of Simpson's diversity index across productive rearrangements. The table was pulled from immuneACCESS by TCRdb, which kept in-frame rearrangements only. Such tables lose some clones; where checked, under half of the loss comes from unresolved V genes, and the rest has no known cause. V and J calls and clone size follow that table, whereas D and trimming were derived from the DNA. The sample data list about 190,000 clones, and roughly 86% of these were observed just once. Of the sample, 5% to 7% is held by the ten largest clones.

The specimen sequenced was PBMCs or T cells enriched from blood (not recorded which). Recombination connected TRBV9 to TRBJ1-4; a confident D gene designation cannot be given. The receptor comes from a man in his forties or fifties with acute COVID-19. The CDR3 protein: CASSQEGGYANEKLFF. The DNA sequence is TGTGCCAGCAGCCAGGAGGGAGGGTATGCTAATGAAAAACTGTTTTTT.